Listed below are T cell receptor beta chains from one sample, sequenced in a study of T-cell memory formation after mild COVID-19. MiXCR, applied by TCRdb to the 5' RACE reads, yields one record per CDR3 protein. The sample records under 35,000 distinct CDR3 sequences, about 16% being singletons. Specimen: PBMCs or a T cell subset sorted from them (not recorded which). The receptors shown here come from an adult who had mild COVID-19 (a few samples of this study predate the infection). Cell type and time point are not known. The conserved cysteine and the conserved F or W are not part of the CDR3 here. Each record gives: V gene, CDR3 length, J gene, CDR3 protein.

v_call: TRBV12-3/TRBV12-4
cdr3_length: 12
j_call: TRBJ2-1
cdr3_aa: ASSPIAPVAEQF

v_call: TRBV12-3/TRBV12-4
cdr3_length: 13
j_call: TRBJ2-1
cdr3_aa: ASSPTQGRYNEQF

v_call: TRBV5-1
cdr3_length: 13
j_call: TRBJ2-5
cdr3_aa: ASSLAMGSQETQY

v_call: TRBV18
cdr3_length: 13
j_call: TRBJ2-7
cdr3_aa: ASSPRTQISYEQY

v_call: TRBV18
cdr3_length: 14
j_call: TRBJ1-5
cdr3_aa: ASSAATDPENQPQH

v_call: TRBV28
cdr3_length: 15
j_call: TRBJ2-5
cdr3_aa: ASSSPTGTGSVKTQY

v_call: TRBV7-9
cdr3_length: 13
j_call: TRBJ2-5
cdr3_aa: ASRTGTGGKETQY

v_call: TRBV9
cdr3_length: 13
j_call: TRBJ1-2
cdr3_aa: ASSVSAGPDFGYT

v_call: TRBV6-6
cdr3_length: 10
j_call: TRBJ2-7
cdr3_aa: ASKGKGYEQY

v_call: TRBV12-3/TRBV12-4
cdr3_length: 9
j_call: TRBJ2-1
cdr3_aa: ASAFLYEQF

v_call: TRBV20-1
cdr3_length: 11
j_call: TRBJ2-7
cdr3_aa: SARLAGAREQY

v_call: TRBV24-1
cdr3_length: 14
j_call: TRBJ2-1
cdr3_aa: ATSGMGGRSYNEQF

v_call: TRBV7-9
cdr3_length: 12
j_call: TRBJ2-1
cdr3_aa: ASSPGLARNEQF

v_call: TRBV5-6
cdr3_length: 12
j_call: TRBJ2-2
cdr3_aa: ASSLGSNTGELF

v_call: TRBV7-8
cdr3_length: 13
j_call: TRBJ1-1
cdr3_aa: ASSFLERRRTEAF

v_call: TRBV11-1
cdr3_length: 10
j_call: TRBJ2-7
cdr3_aa: ASSPGTSIQY

v_call: TRBV9
cdr3_length: 13
j_call: TRBJ2-5
cdr3_aa: ASSVGQVYQETQY

v_call: TRBV27
cdr3_length: 11
j_call: TRBJ2-1
cdr3_aa: ASRRTSRNEQF

v_call: TRBV15
cdr3_length: 15
j_call: TRBJ2-3
cdr3_aa: ATSSPGLAGNTDTQY

v_call: TRBV7-6
cdr3_length: 12
j_call: TRBJ1-1
cdr3_aa: ASSLGQGETEAF

v_call: TRBV12-3/TRBV12-4
cdr3_length: 13
j_call: TRBJ1-3
cdr3_aa: ASSLGANSGNTIY

v_call: TRBV29-1
cdr3_length: 13
j_call: TRBJ2-3
cdr3_aa: SVEDNVRSTDTQY

v_call: TRBV12-3/TRBV12-4
cdr3_length: 10
j_call: TRBJ1-3
cdr3_aa: ASSPPGNTIY

v_call: TRBV20-1
cdr3_length: 13
j_call: TRBJ2-7
cdr3_aa: SARARPASLYEQY

v_call: TRBV6-1
cdr3_length: 11
j_call: TRBJ2-6
cdr3_aa: ASSDSGANVLT

v_call: TRBV5-1
cdr3_length: 14
j_call: TRBJ2-3
cdr3_aa: ASSSIGGEGQNTQY

v_call: TRBV29-1
cdr3_length: 11
j_call: TRBJ1-1
cdr3_aa: SSRAGMNTEAF

v_call: TRBV5-1
cdr3_length: 12
j_call: TRBJ2-1
cdr3_aa: ASSGIDFYNEQF

v_call: TRBV21-1
cdr3_length: 13
j_call: TRBJ1-5
cdr3_aa: ASSKFRQGDQPQH

v_call: TRBV4-2
cdr3_length: 13
j_call: TRBJ2-3
cdr3_aa: ASSKDREATDTQY

v_call: TRBV12-3/TRBV12-4
cdr3_length: 12
j_call: TRBJ2-2
cdr3_aa: ASSITSLGGELF

v_call: TRBV4-2
cdr3_length: 15
j_call: TRBJ2-7
cdr3_aa: ASSHGTGTSLSYEQY

v_call: TRBV12-5
cdr3_length: 13
j_call: TRBJ2-1
cdr3_aa: ASGDRQSPYNEQF

v_call: TRBV24-1
cdr3_length: 14
j_call: TRBJ2-1
cdr3_aa: ATSDLGRGNYNEQF

v_call: TRBV6-5
cdr3_length: 14
j_call: TRBJ2-7
cdr3_aa: ASSTPDRGRRYEQY

v_call: TRBV3-1
cdr3_length: 14
j_call: TRBJ2-2
cdr3_aa: ASSQGLAGATGELF

v_call: TRBV4-2
cdr3_length: 15
j_call: TRBJ2-5
cdr3_aa: ASSQGVDRGGRETQY

v_call: TRBV5-1
cdr3_length: 12
j_call: TRBJ2-5
cdr3_aa: ASSLQGSQETQY

v_call: TRBV20-1
cdr3_length: 10
j_call: TRBJ1-5
cdr3_aa: SALRPDQPQH

v_call: TRBV6-5
cdr3_length: 15
j_call: TRBJ2-2
cdr3_aa: ASSLLPSEYNTGELF

v_call: TRBV5-1
cdr3_length: 13
j_call: TRBJ2-3
cdr3_aa: ASSLAGMNTDTQY

v_call: TRBV4-3
cdr3_length: 12
j_call: TRBJ2-7
cdr3_aa: ASSQDLALNEQY

v_call: TRBV6-5
cdr3_length: 12
j_call: TRBJ1-2
cdr3_aa: ASSSADGLRGYT

v_call: TRBV27
cdr3_length: 10
j_call: TRBJ1-1
cdr3_aa: ASSTANTEAF

v_call: TRBV7-9
cdr3_length: 15
j_call: TRBJ2-3
cdr3_aa: ASSSRPGRLSTDTQY

v_call: TRBV5-1
cdr3_length: 12
j_call: TRBJ1-6
cdr3_aa: ASSSGRDNSPLH

v_call: TRBV4-1
cdr3_length: 14
j_call: TRBJ2-1
cdr3_aa: ASSQGRLVPYNEQF

v_call: TRBV2
cdr3_length: 12
j_call: TRBJ2-5
cdr3_aa: ATGTGWGQETQY

v_call: TRBV24-1
cdr3_length: 13
j_call: TRBJ2-1
cdr3_aa: ATSDNRGPHNEQF

v_call: TRBV5-1
cdr3_length: 11
j_call: TRBJ1-2
cdr3_aa: ASSLVGNYGYT